The clone carrying this T cell receptor beta chain was seen ten or more times. The data stem from a study of low-dose radiotherapy and immunotherapy resistance in tumors. The overall study: Radiation delivery to Cohort 1 consisted of 0.5 Gy per fraction every 2 weeks, summing to 6.5 Gy. Cyclophosphamide infusions of 200 mg/m2 came every two weeks, one day before radiation-immunotherapy.

Primers used for first-strand cDNA, a TRAV- and TRBV-specific set, covered both alpha and beta chains. Over approximately 20 PCR cycles, TCRs were amplified from a constant-region primer and V-primer adapter. TCRdb ran MiXCR on the reads and lists one entry per CDR3 protein. The sample contains 39,000 or so distinct CDR3 sequences, less than 25% of which appear only once. The CDR3 is made up of 13 amino acids. Germline CDR1 reads GTSNPN; CDR2 reads SVGIG (reference sequence). V lost 0 bases to trimming and J lost 1 base, with 6 bases between them. The time point: after trial treatment. Treatment here: LDRT plus nivolumab, ipilimumab, low-dose cyclophosphamide and aspirin (RACIN trial). Ipilimumab, nivolumab, aspirin, low-dose cyclophosphamide and low-dose radiotherapy were administered to donors.

This TCR was sampled from a female donor with ovarian cancer. V is TRBV30 and J is TRBJ1-1; D unclear. Sequenced material: PBMCs, taken after low-dose radiotherapy plus immunotherapy. In DNA, the CDR3 is TGTGCCTGGAGTGTAACAAGGAACACTGAAGCTTTCTTT. Translating it yields CAWSVTRNTEAFF.